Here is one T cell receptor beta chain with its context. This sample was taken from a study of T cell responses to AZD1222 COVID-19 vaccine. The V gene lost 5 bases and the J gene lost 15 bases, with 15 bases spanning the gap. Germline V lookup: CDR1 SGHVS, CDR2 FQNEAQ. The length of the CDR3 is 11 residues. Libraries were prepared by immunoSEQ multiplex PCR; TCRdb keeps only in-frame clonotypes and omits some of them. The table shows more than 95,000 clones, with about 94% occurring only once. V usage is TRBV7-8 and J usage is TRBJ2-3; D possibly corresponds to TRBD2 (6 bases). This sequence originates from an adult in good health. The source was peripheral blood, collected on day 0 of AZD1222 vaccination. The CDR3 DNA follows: TGTGCCAGCAGCACCGGGACTGGGTTCTATTTT. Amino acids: CASSTGTGFYF.